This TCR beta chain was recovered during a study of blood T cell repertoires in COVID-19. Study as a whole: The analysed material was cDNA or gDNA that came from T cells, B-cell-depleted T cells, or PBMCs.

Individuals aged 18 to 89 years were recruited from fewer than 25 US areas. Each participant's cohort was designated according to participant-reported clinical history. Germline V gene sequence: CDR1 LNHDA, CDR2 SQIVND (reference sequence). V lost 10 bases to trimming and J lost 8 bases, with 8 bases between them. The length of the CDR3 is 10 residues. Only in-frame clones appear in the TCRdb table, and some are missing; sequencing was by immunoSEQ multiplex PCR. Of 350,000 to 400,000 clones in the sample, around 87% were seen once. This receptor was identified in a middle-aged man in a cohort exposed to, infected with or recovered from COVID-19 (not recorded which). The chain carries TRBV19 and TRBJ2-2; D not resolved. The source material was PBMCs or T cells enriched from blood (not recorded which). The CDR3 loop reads CATRRGELFF. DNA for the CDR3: TGTGCCACACGTCGGGGGGAGCTGTTTTTT.